The 16 T cell receptor delta chains presented below share a single source sample, sequenced in a study of delta chain sequences of gamma delta T cells. TCRdb redid the clone calls on the 5' RACE reads with CATT. The data contain roughly 700 delta-chain clones, about 20% of them singletons. The sample taken for sequencing was either unsorted cells or a sorted T cell fraction (not recorded which). The origin of the receptors is a human donor in good health.

By share of the sample, this clone is large. The rearrangement links TRDV2 to TRDJ1, with 10 positions matching TRDD3. The V gene's germline CDR1 is GEAIGNYY and CDR2 EKD. Trimming cost V 0 bases and J 3 bases; bases outside gene matches: 12. The CDR3 length is 18 residues. CDR3 region: CACDTVTGGYANADKLIF. Written as DNA, the CDR3 is TGTGCCTGTGACACCGTCACCGGGGGATACGCGAACGCCGATAAACTCATCTTT.

The chain has TRDV2 and TRDJ3; 11 nucleotides match TRDD3. The CDR3 extends over 20 amino acids. Germline values: CDR1 GEAIGNYY, CDR2 EKD. The V segment lost 0 bases and the J segment 3 bases; nucleotides outside the gene matches: 9. Written as DNA, the CDR3 is TGTGCCTGTGACACCGCTGCTGGGGGATACTCGGACTGGGACACCCGACAGATGTTTTTC. Protein: CACDTAAGGYSDWDTRQMFF.

In its sample, this clone is large. The chain has TRDV2 and TRDJ1, with 13 bases fitting TRDD3. CDR1 is GEAIGNYY and CDR2 is EKD in the germline V gene. V lost 0 bases and J lost 7; bases outside the gene matches: 10. The CDR3 has 17 amino acids. The CDR3 sequence is CACDTITGGYAAVKLIF. CDR3 sequence (DNA): TGTGCCTGTGACACCATCACTGGGGGATACGCGGCGGTTAAACTCATCTTT.

Remarks on this clone: Given a far larger clone just one base away, this is likely a sequencing read error. The V gene is TRDV2, the J gene TRDJ1, with TRDD3 as a possible D gene (5 bases). Trimming removed 1 base from V and 3 bases from J, with 35 bases in between. Per germline, CDR1 GEAIGNYY and CDR2 EKD. The CDR3 contains 22 residues. CDR3 bases: TGTGCCTGTGACACGCTCCAAGGCCTAACTACTGGAAGAACCCGGTACGCCGATAAACTCATCTTT. This translates into CACDTLQGLTTGRTRYADKLIF.

This rearrangement joins TRDV2 to TRDJ1; 11 nucleotides align to TRDD3. This CDR3 has 21 amino acids. Germline V gives CDR1 GEAIGNYY, CDR2 EKD. Unmatched junction bases numbered 17, after V lost 0 bases and J lost 0 bases. In DNA form, the CDR3 reads TGTGCCTGTGACACCATTGATTGGGGGATACGCGACCCCATTTACACCGATAAACTCATCTTT. Protein sequence: CACDTIDWGIRDPIYTDKLIF.

By share, this clone ranks as large. The V gene is TRDV2, the J gene TRDJ3; D is unresolved. The V gene's germline CDR1 is GEAIGNYY and CDR2 EKD. CDR3 length: 20 residues. The germline V and J ends were trimmed by 3 bases and 0 bases, with 20 bases remaining between them. The CDR3 DNA reads TGTGCCTGTGACGCACCCGGGGCCACCCCAAGCTCCTGGGACACCCGACAGATGTTTTTC. Its protein product is CACDAPGATPSSWDTRQMFF.

The chain has TRDV2 and TRDJ1, with 11 bases matching TRDD3. V was clipped by 1 base and J by 0 bases; unmatched bases: 6. CDR3 size: 17 residues. From germline, CDR1 is GEAIGNYY and CDR2 EKD. The CDR3 loop reads CACDTLLGDRYTDKLIF. In DNA form, the CDR3 reads TGTGCCTGTGACACGCTACTGGGGGATAGATACACCGATAAACTCATCTTT.

V is TRDV2 and J is TRDJ3, with 10 nucleotides matching TRDD3. The germline CDR1 and CDR2 sequences are GEAIGNYY and EKD. The CDR3 is 16 amino acids. CDR3 residues: CASLGDPTWDTRQMFF. CDR3 bases: TGTGCTTCACTGGGGGATCCAACCTGGGACACCCGACAGATGTTTTTC.

This clone is large. DNA of the CDR3: TGTGCCTGTGACACCGTTACTGGGGGAAGCTCCTGGGACACCCGACAGATGTTTTTC. This gives the protein CACDTVTGGSSWDTRQMFF. V and J are TRDV2 and TRDJ3; TRDD3 agrees at 9 bases. The CDR3 extends over 19 amino acids. Germline V lookup: CDR1 GEAIGNYY, CDR2 EKD. The V and J ends lost 0 bases and 0 bases, in that order; junction bases with no gene match: 5.

This clone was counted between two and nine times. Being one base from a much bigger clone, this may be a read error. This chain links TRDV2 with TRDJ3, with TRDD3 matching over 10 bases. The trim removed 5 bases at V and 2 bases at J, leaving 11 bases unmatched. Germline CDR1 and CDR2: GEAIGNYY and EKD. This CDR3 has 19 residues. The CDR3 region is CACVLTGGSGPWDTRQMFF. In DNA form, the CDR3 reads TGTGCCTGTGTCCTGACTGGGGGATCGGGCCCCTGGGACACCCGACAGATGTTTTTC.

This clone was detected only a few times. The chain couples TRDV2 to TRDJ3, with 11 bases aligning to TRDD3. The germline V gene has CDR1 GEAIGNYY and CDR2 EKD. This CDR3 is built from 19 residues. V was pared by 2 bases and J by 0 bases, with 5 bases of the junction left unmatched. CDR3 bases: TGTGCCTGTGACAAAGTACTGGGGGATAGCTCCTGGGACACCCGACAGATGTTTTTC. Amino acids: CACDKVLGDSSWDTRQMFF.

This rearrangement joins TRDV2 to TRDJ3, with TRDD3 identical over 13 bases. Germline trimming cut 0 bases from V and 2 bases from J; bases unmatched to any gene: 6. This CDR3 has 20 residues. The germline gives CDR1 GEAIGNYY, CDR2 EKD. The CDR3 nucleotides are TGTGCCTGTGACACCGGTACTGGGGGATACGCGACCTGGGACACCCGACAGATGTTTTTC. Its translation is CACDTGTGGYATWDTRQMFF.

The chain employs TRDV2 and TRDJ3, with 9 bases fitting TRDD3. V lost 1 base, J lost 0 bases, and 6 bases stayed unmatched. This CDR3 has 19 amino acids. Germline CDR1 GEAIGNYY, CDR2 EKD. The CDR3 bases are TGTGCCTGTGACACTGGGGGATATCAGAGCTCCTGGGACACCCGACAGATGTTTTTC. Amino acid sequence: CACDTGGYQSSWDTRQMFF.

V and J are TRDV2 and TRDJ1; D not resolved. This CDR3 comprises 13 residues. The germline V gene has CDR1 GEAIGNYY and CDR2 EKD. The ends were cut back, 3 bases at V and 3 bases at J, with 10 bases in the middle. The CDR3: CACDSLLSDKLIF. In DNA, the CDR3 is TGTGCCTGTGACTCCCTGCTTTCCGATAAACTCATCTTT.

To note about this clone: A far larger clone is one nucleotide away, so this likely arose from a read error. The V gene is TRDV2, the J gene TRDJ3, with TRDD3 matching over 9 bases. This CDR3 spans 20 amino acids. Per germline, CDR1 GEAIGNYY and CDR2 EKD. The CDR3 region is CACDVMGDSNGDWDARQMFF. The CDR3 coding sequence is TGTGCCTGTGATGTTATGGGGGATAGTAACGGCGACTGGGACGCCCGACAGATGTTTTTC.

V gene TRDV2 combines with J gene TRDJ2, with D unclear. The ends were cut back, 5 bases at V and 0 bases at J, with 6 bases in the middle. The CDR3 runs to 13 residues. Germline V gives CDR1 GEAIGNYY, CDR2 EKD. The CDR3 spells CACGSALTAQLFF. CDR3 sequence (DNA): TGTGCCTGTGGTAGTGCTTTGACAGCACAACTCTTCTTT.